This TCR beta chain was sequenced in a study of T cell changes during pregnancy in multiple sclerosis. J gave up 4 bases and V 1 base, and 2 bases lay outside the gene matches. CDR3 size: 15 residues. Germline V CDR1 and CDR2: SGHVS, FQNEAQ. As concerns this clone: Different DNA sequences within this sample yield the same CDR3.

Assay used: immunoSEQ multiplex PCR; TCRdb lists only in-frame clones, some missing. The sample lists 28,000 or so clones, 88% occurring once. The chain has TRBV7-8 and TRBJ2-5; 11 bases align to TRBD2. This receptor was identified in a female donor with multiple sclerosis, enrolled in a pregnancy study. Sample: CD8+ T cells from peripheral blood mononuclear cells, taken in the second trimester of pregnancy. The CDR3, as DNA: TGTGCCAGCAGCTTAGGTAGCGGGGGGGGAGAGACCCAGTACTTC. As protein: CASSLGSGGGETQYF.